Only a few counts were recorded for the clone carrying this T cell receptor (beta chain). Time point: patch test 2, 6 weeks after DPC sensitization. Described treatment: therapeutic diphenylcyclopropenone sensitization with weekly scalp DPC. These data belong to a study of human T cells and chemical hapten exposure. Study as a whole: Diphenylcyclopropenone was administered weekly to the scalp of patients throughout the roughly 22-week study. Variation in per-sample TCR yields came mainly from small pooled library volume differences.

Via MiXCR, TCRdb re-called the RACE reads, giving one row per CDR3 protein. The profile shows tens of thousands of distinct CDR3 sequences, roughly 10% of them singletons. Germline assignment: CDR1 SGHTA and CDR2 FQGTGA. V lost 4 bases and J lost 6; bases outside the gene matches: 10. CDR3 size: 15 residues. The rearrangement joins TRBV7-3 to TRBJ2-7, with TRBD1 identical over 9 bases. The source of this sequence is a woman aged 30 to 39 with alopecia areata. Some clones in this sample may be carry-over from other donors' samples. Sequenced here: whole blood, sampled in connection with sensitization to the hapten diphenylcyclopropenone (DPC). The CDR3 sequence: CASSSQGTGYGEQYF. CDR3 nucleotides: TGTGCCAGCAGCTCCCAAGGGACAGGGTACGGCGAGCAGTACTTC.